This T cell receptor beta chain is drawn from a study of cytomegalovirus exposure and HLA in healthy donors. V was pared by 2 bases and J by 0 bases, with 9 bases of the junction left unmatched. There are 18 residues in the CDR3. Germline V lookup: CDR1 SGHKS, CDR2 YYEKEE (reference sequence). A few counts support this clone. 13 Jbeta primers and 60 Vbeta primers were used for the PCR. Assay: immunoSEQ multiplex PCR; the TCRdb copy retains only in-frame clones and omits some. Of about 160,000 clones listed, around 77% were seen once; the top ten hold approximately 1.3%. The V and J genes are TRBV5-5 and TRBJ1-1; 11 nucleotides agree with TRBD1. The specimen was PBMCs. This clonotype was sampled from a man aged 55-75 years in good health and CMV-seronegative. The CDR3 spells CASSFNPGQGGLNTEAFF. CDR3 sequence (DNA): TGTGCCAGCAGCTTTAATCCGGGACAGGGGGGGTTGAACACTGAAGCTTTCTTT.